One T cell receptor (beta chain) is described in this entry. Study processing details: From reference gene primer amplification, estimates of nucleated cell counts were derived. Generated by immunoSEQ multiplex PCR, the TCRdb table keeps only in-frame clones and is missing some. Clone size and V and J calls were adopted from that table, with D and trimming inferred from the DNA. The sample lists tens of thousands of clones, around 87% occurring once. The data stem from a study of blood T cell repertoires in COVID-19. About the research overall: Collection of acute and convalescent COVID-19 samples took place in the United States, Italy and Spain. The analysed material was cDNA or gDNA that came from T cells, B-cell-depleted T cells, or PBMCs.

CDR3 length: 16 residues. Germline V CDR1 and CDR2: SGDLS, YYNGEE. With V trimmed by 3 bases and J by 4 bases, 11 bases remained unmatched. The sample comprised peripheral blood. This TCR was sampled from a man in his sixties with active COVID-19. The chain is built from TRBV9 and TRBJ2-7, with 9 nucleotides matching TRBD1. CDR3 sequence reads: CASSAAGGQGAYEQYF. The DNA of the CDR3 is TGTGCCAGCAGCGCCGCAGGGGGACAGGGAGCTTACGAGCAGTACTTC.